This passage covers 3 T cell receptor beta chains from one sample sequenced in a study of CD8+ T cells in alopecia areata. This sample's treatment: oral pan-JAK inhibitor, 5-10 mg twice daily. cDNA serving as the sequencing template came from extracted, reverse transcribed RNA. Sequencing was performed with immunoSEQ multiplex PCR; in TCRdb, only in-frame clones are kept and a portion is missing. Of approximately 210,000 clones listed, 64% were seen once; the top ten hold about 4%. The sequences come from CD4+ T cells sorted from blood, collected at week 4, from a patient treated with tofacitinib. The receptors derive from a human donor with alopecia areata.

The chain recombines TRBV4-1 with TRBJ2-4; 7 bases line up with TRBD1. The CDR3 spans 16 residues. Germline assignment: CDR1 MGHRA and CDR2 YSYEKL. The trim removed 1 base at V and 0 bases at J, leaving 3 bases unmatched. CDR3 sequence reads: CASSQVYRGAKNIQYF. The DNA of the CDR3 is TGCGCCAGCAGCCAAGTCTACAGGGGAGCCAAAAACATTCAGTACTTC.

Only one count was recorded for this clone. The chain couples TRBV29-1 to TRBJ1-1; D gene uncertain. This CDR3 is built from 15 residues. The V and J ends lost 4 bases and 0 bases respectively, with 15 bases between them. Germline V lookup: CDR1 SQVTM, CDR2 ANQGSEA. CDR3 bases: TGCAGCGTTGGGTTGGTAGCAACCATGAACACTGAAGCTTTCTTT. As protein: CSVGLVATMNTEAFF.

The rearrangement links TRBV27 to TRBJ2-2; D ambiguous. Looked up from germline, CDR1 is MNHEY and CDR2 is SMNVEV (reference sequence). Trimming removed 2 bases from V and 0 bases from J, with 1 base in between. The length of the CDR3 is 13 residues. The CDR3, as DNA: TGTGCCAGCAGTTTACCGAACACCGGGGAGCTGTTTTTT. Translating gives CASSLPNTGELFF.